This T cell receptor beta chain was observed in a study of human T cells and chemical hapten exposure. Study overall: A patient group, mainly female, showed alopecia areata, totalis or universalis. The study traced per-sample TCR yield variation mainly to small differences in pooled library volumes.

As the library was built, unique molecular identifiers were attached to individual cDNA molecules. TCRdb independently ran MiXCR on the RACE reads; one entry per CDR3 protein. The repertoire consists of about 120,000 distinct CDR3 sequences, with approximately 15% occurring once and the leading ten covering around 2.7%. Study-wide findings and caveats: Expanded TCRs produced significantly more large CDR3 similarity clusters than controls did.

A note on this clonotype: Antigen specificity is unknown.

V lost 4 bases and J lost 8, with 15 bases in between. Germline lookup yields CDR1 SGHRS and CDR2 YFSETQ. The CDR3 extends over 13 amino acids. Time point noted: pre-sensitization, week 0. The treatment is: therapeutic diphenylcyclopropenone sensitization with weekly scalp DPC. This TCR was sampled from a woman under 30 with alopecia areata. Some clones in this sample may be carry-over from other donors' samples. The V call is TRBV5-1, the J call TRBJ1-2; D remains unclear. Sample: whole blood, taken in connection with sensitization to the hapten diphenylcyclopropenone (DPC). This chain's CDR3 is CASSRPAADGYTF. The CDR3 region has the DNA TGCGCCAGCAGCCGTCCAGCAGCGGACGGCTACACCTTC.